The 2 T cell receptor beta chains presented below share a single source sample, sequenced in a study of blood T cell repertoires in COVID-19. Measured with immunoSEQ multiplex PCR; TCRdb has only the in-frame clones, and not every one. The sample contains a few hundred thousand clones, around 85% of which appear only once. The sample consisted of PBMCs or T cells enriched from blood (not recorded which). All receptors derive from a woman aged 60-75 years who had recovered from COVID-19.

The rearrangement uses TRBV5-1 and TRBJ1-3, with TRBD1 matching over 8 bases. J gave up 2 bases and V 4 bases, and 5 bases lay outside the gene matches. The CDR3 sequence is 15 residues long. CDR1 and CDR2 (germline): SGHRS, YFSETQ. CDR3 amino acids: CASSPEGQAGNTIYF. CDR3 in DNA: TGCGCCAGCAGCCCTGAGGGACAGGCTGGAAACACCATATATTTT.

The chain is built from TRBV5-6 and TRBJ2-1, with D unresolved. V was pared by 0 bases and J by 2 bases, with 6 bases between. Per the germline V gene, CDR1 is SGHDT and CDR2 is YYEEEE. This CDR3 spans 14 amino acids. The CDR3 DNA reads as TGTGCCAGCAGCTTGGCAGGCCCCTACAATGAGCAGTTCTTC. Translation gives CASSLAGPYNEQFF.